Listed here are 18 T cell receptor beta chains from one sample, sequenced in a study of tumor-infiltrating lymphocytes in primary liver carcinoma. From 450 to 600 ng total RNA, TCR beta cDNA was generated with a primer in the constant region. TCR beta libraries came from three nested multiplex PCR rounds using slightly modified ARM-PCR. In the first two PCR rounds, TRBV1-TRBV30 forward primers were paired with a C-beta reverse primer, and each round lasted approximately 9 cycles. Via MiXCR, TCRdb re-called the multiplex PCR reads, giving one row per CDR3 protein. Of about 180,000 distinct CDR3 sequences listed, approximately 60% are singletons. Unsorted whole blood served as the source of blood RNA, and germline DNA was extracted as well. The sample consisted of peripheral blood. The receptors were gathered from a man aged 35 to 55 with primary liver carcinoma and hepatitis B virus infection.

Points on this clonotype: The CDR3 end shows no conserved phenylalanine or tryptophan, and so a read error is likely. The chain carries TRBV12-3 or TRBV12-4 and TRBJ2-7; D unresolved. The CDR3 spans 10 residues. Trimming took off 7 bases at V and 3 bases at J, with 4 bases between the two ends. CDR3 bases: TGTGCCAGCAATCTCTACGAGCAGTACCTC. Translation gives CASNLYEQYL.

The V and J genes are TRBV6-1 and TRBJ2-7; the match to TRBD2 covers 7 bases. V lost 8 bases and J lost 2; bases outside the gene matches: 9. CDR3 length: 14 amino acids. Germline CDR1 MNHNS, CDR2 SASEGT. The CDR3 here is CASGAQRGAYEQYF. The CDR3 DNA follows: TGTGCCAGCGGCGCACAGCGGGGTGCCTACGAGCAGTACTTC.

The table lists this clonotype with a few counts. A much more abundant neighbour one base away suggests this may be a read error. CDR3 nucleotide sequence: TGTGCCAGCAGCTTGGTATACACCGGGGAGCTGTTTTTT. Protein sequence: CASSLVYTGELFF. The chain employs TRBV11-3 and TRBJ2-2; D is unresolved. Trimming cost V 3 bases and J 3 bases, with 5 bases left between them. The germline CDR1 and CDR2 sequences are SGHNT and YENEEA. The CDR3 consists of 13 residues.

This clonotype appeared once. The J gene is TRBJ2-3, the V gene TRBV6-1, with 8 nucleotides matching TRBD2. This CDR3 has 18 amino acids. Germline CDR1 and CDR2: MNHNS and SASEGT. The J segment lost 1 base and the V segment lost 0 bases, leaving 9 bases of the junction unmatched. The CDR3 loop reads CASSEAALAGVGTDTQYF. The CDR3 bases are TGTGCCAGCAGTGAAGCTGCCCTAGCGGGTGTCGGCACAGATACGCAGTATTTT.

The chain employs TRBV10-3 and TRBJ2-1, with 12 positions matching TRBD2. CDR1 and CDR2 (germline): ENHRY, SYGVKD. There are 14 residues in the CDR3. Trimming took 10 bases from V and 5 from J; bases not matched to a gene: 6. The CDR3, as DNA: TGTGCCACCTCGACTAGCGGGAGTGACAATGAGCAGTTCTTC. Translating it yields CATSTSGSDNEQFF.

This clonotype was seen many times. The rearrangement joins TRBV11-2 to TRBJ2-3; 8 bases match TRBD1. From germline, CDR1 is SGHAT and CDR2 FQNNGV. This CDR3 region has 15 residues. Trimming took 4 bases from V and 2 from J; bases not matched to a gene: 5. The CDR3 nucleotides are TGTGCCAGCAGCTCAGGACAGGGTTCCACAGATACGCAGTATTTT. This translates into CASSSGQGSTDTQYF.

As regards this clonotype: A read error may produce the germline difference seen at one junction end. The V call is TRBV11-2, the J call TRBJ2-5, with 14 bases fitting TRBD2. This CDR3 has 18 amino acids. Germline CDR1 reads SGHAT; CDR2 reads FQNNGV. The CDR3 DNA sequence: TGTGCCAGCAGCTCCCGGGGACTAGCGGGAGCCCCTGGAGAGACCCAGTGCTTC. Its translation is CASSSRGLAGAPGETQCF. The variable domain in full, with the rest retrieved from reference TRBV11-2 and TRBJ2-5, is EAGVAQSPRYKIIEKRQSVAFWCNPISGHATLYWYQQILGQGPKLLIQFQNNGVVDDSQLPKDRFSAERLKGVDSTLKIQPAKLEDSAVYLCASSSRGLAGAPGETQCFGPGTRLLVL.

There are a few counts of this clonotype. One end of the junction is discordant with germline, which a read error may explain. The rearrangement joins TRBV7-9 to TRBJ2-3, with D unclear. Germline lookup yields CDR1 SEHNR and CDR2 FQNEAQ (reference sequence). This CDR3 comprises 17 residues. CDR3 in amino acids: CASSLGLARTSTDTQYF. CDR3 sequence (DNA): TGTGCTAGCAGCTTAGGTCTGGCCCGCACCAGCACAGATACACAGTATTTT.

Note on this clonotype: A read error may account for a junction end that differs from germline. The V and J genes are TRBV11-2 and TRBJ1-4; D is uncertain. Germline-derived CDR1 and CDR2 are SGHAT and FQNNGV. The CDR3 covers 15 residues. DNA of the CDR3: TGTGCCAGCAGCTTAGAAGGTGCTGCTAATAAAAAACTGTTTTTT. Residues: CASSLEGAANKKLFF.

V is TRBV4-1 and J is TRBJ2-7; D possibly uses TRBD1 or TRBD2 (5 bases each). V was shortened by 4 bases and J by 3 bases, with 13 bases between the two germline ends. Germline CDR1 and CDR2: MGHRA and YSYEKL. This CDR3 spans 14 amino acids. This chain's CDR3 is CASSPRDAGYEQYF. CDR3 DNA sequence: TGCGCCAGCAGCCCCAGGGACGCAGGCTACGAGCAGTACTTC.

The V gene is TRBV11-2, the J gene TRBJ2-1, with 9 bases that match TRBD2. V lost 5 bases and J lost 5; bases outside the gene matches: 10. The CDR3 spans 16 residues. Germline assignment: CDR1 SGHAT and CDR2 FQNNGV. CDR3 nucleotide sequence: TGTGCCAGCAGCGCCCCGGGACTAGCTGGTCACAATGAGCAGTTCTTC. Its protein is CASSAPGLAGHNEQFF.

The gene calls are TRBV12-5 and TRBJ1-1; possible D gene TRBD1, 5 bases. The CDR3 has 13 residues. V was pared by 5 bases and J by 0 bases, with 7 bases between. Germline values: CDR1 LGHNT, CDR2 FRNRAP. CDR3 nucleotides: TGTGCTAGTGGTGCGGGACTGAACACTGAAGCTTTCTTT. Translation: CASGAGLNTEAFF.

CDR3 protein: CSVEQSSYEQYF. The CDR3 region has the DNA TGCAGCGTTGAGCAGAGTTCCTACGAGCAGTACTTC. The J gene is TRBJ2-7, the V gene TRBV29-1; D is uncertain. This CDR3 contains 12 residues. V was trimmed by 3 bases and J by 1 base, leaving 7 bases between them. The germline V gene has CDR1 SQVTM and CDR2 ANQGSEA.

Note on this clonotype: A read error may be the cause here, since a much bigger clone is one base away. The V and J genes are TRBV29-1 and TRBJ2-7; 12 nucleotides line up with TRBD1. Germline loops: CDR1 SQVTM, CDR2 ANQGSEA. V was pared by 8 bases and J by 8 bases, with 10 bases of the junction left unmatched. The CDR3 runs to 13 residues. CDR3 coding DNA: TGCAGCTTTTACCGGGACAGGGGGCAGAAGCAGTACTTC. The encoded protein is CSFYRDRGQKQYF.

Regarding this clonotype: A junction boundary mismatches the germline segment, possibly from a read error. This chain joins TRBV11-2 and TRBJ2-7; D is unresolved. CDR3 length: 14 residues. CDR1 and CDR2 from the germline V gene are SGHAT and FQNNGV. The CDR3 DNA sequence: TGTGCCAGCAGTATAACCGGCGGAGCCTACGAGCAGTATTTC. It yields the protein CASSITGGAYEQYF.

This clonotype came up a few times. V gene TRBV29-1 combines with J gene TRBJ2-5; TRBD1 might be the D (6 bases). The germline V gene encodes CDR1 SQVTM and CDR2 ANQGSEA. CDR3 length: 11 amino acids. Trimming pared 3 bases from V and 13 bases from J, leaving 15 bases between. CDR3: CSVEGAGSPYF. In DNA form, the CDR3 reads TGCAGCGTTGAGGGGGCAGGGTCTCCGTACTTC.

The J gene is TRBJ1-1, the V gene TRBV28; no clear D gene. The CDR3 runs 14 residues. Trimming took 4 bases from V and 0 from J, leaving 9 bases between them. CDR1 and CDR2 (germline): MDHEN, SYDVKM. In DNA form, the CDR3 reads TGTGCCAGCAGTTCTAAAGGGTTGAACACTGAAGCTTTCTTT. This encodes CASSSKGLNTEAFF.

This clonotype came up many times. The V and J genes are TRBV11-3 and TRBJ2-1; D gene ambiguous. V shed 5 bases and J shed 5 bases, with 16 bases lying between them. Germline V CDR1 and CDR2: SGHNT, YENEEA. The CDR3 consists of 15 residues. As DNA, the CDR3 is TGTGCCAGCAGCGCCAGAGGTGGGGTTGACAATGAGCAGTTCTTC. It specifies CASSARGGVDNEQFF. The entire variable domain, with the rest obtained from reference TRBV11-3 and TRBJ2-1, is as follows: EAGVVQSPRYKIIEKKQPVAFWCNPISGHNTLYWYLQNLGQGPELLIRYENEEAVDDSQLPKDRFSAERLKGVDSTLKIQPAELGDSAVYLCASSARGGVDNEQFFGPGTRLTVL.